Detailed here is one TCR beta chain. Its specificity is not known. These data belong to a study of cytomegalovirus exposure and HLA in healthy donors. Study in general: Ancestry clustering placed roughly 86% of over 300 genotyped donors in the Caucasian-associated cluster.

It was with 60 Vbeta and 13 Jbeta primers that the PCR ran. Generated by immunoSEQ multiplex PCR, the TCRdb table keeps only in-frame clones and is missing some. The profile covers under 200,000 clones, with roughly 70% appearing a single time and 2.5% to 3% taken by the ten largest. The CDR3 totals 15 residues. V lost 7 bases and J lost 3, with 16 bases in between. Per the germline V gene, CDR1 is LNHDA and CDR2 is SQIVND (reference sequence). Donors showed nominal health when sampled, although they likely had unrecorded immune exposures. General study results and limits: Accurate predictions that matched the HLA-A and HLA-B alleles of most subjects were reportedly made from TCR beta sequences. In a later analysis, DRB1 alleles had the most associated TCRs; HLA-C alleles the fewest.

The sequenced sample was PBMCs. The J gene is TRBJ1-5, the V gene TRBV19; D is undetermined. The clonotype was recovered from a woman in her fifties or sixties in good health and CMV-seropositive. The CDR3 DNA reads TGTGCCAGTAATCAGGTTGAACCGAACAATCAGCCCCAGCATTTT. Translating it yields CASNQVEPNNQPQHF.